This TCR beta chain was profiled in a study of cytomegalovirus exposure and HLA in healthy donors. Study-wide findings and caveats: According to a later analysis, TCR clusters from the first cohort tended to co-occur in the roughly 110 validation repertoires. Using the classifier, cytomegalovirus status was reportedly diagnosed with high specificity and sensitivity. Specific recognition of CMV antigens was confirmed in vitro for a few chains (all CMV-associated).

TCRdb keeps only in-frame clones here, not all; method: immunoSEQ multiplex PCR. The table lists hundreds of thousands of clones, more than 75% of them singletons, with approximately 0.95% in the top ten. Germline CDR1 MNHEY, CDR2 SVGAGI. The CDR3 spans 15 residues. Losses at the gene ends were 5 bases for V and 4 bases for J; bases not matched to a gene: 4. A note on this clone: Its antigen remains unknown.

This TCR came from a woman under 30 in good health and CMV-seronegative. V gene TRBV6-5 combines with J gene TRBJ2-1, with 11 nucleotides matching TRBD2. The sequencing input was PBMCs. CDR3 sequence: CASSMTSGTYNEQFF. The CDR3 region has the DNA TGTGCCAGCAGTATGACTAGCGGGACGTACAATGAGCAGTTCTTC.